What follows are 30 T cell receptor beta chains derived from one specimen sequenced in a study of identical twins (dated by TCRdb to 2016 to 2017). Library method: 5' RACE. Reads for this sample came from an Illumina HiSeq 2000. TCRdb reran the public reads through fastp at Q25 and MiXCR, keeping productive beta chains. CDR3 protein sequences are deduplicated, and each keeps its most common genes and DNA. In all, the sample holds 650,000 to 750,000 distinct CDR3 sequences, and roughly 20% of those were seen once. The ten biggest clones cover 4% to 4.5% of the sample. The sample was also linked to a second study, of T cells expressing NK-cell markers.

The sample was PBMCs. These receptor sequences come from a woman under 30 in good health.

The chain has TRBV12-3 or TRBV12-4 and TRBJ2-1, with 8 nucleotides matching TRBD2. Trimming cost V 7 bases and J 10 bases; bases outside gene matches: 12. The CDR3 contains 14 residues. CDR3 loop: CASTPGLVGFEQFF. Written as DNA, the CDR3 is TGTGCCAGCACTCCGGGACTAGTTGGCTTCGAGCAGTTCTTC.

The sample holds a few counts of this clonotype. The junction differs from germline at one of its ends, possibly a read error. The chain carries TRBV12-3 or TRBV12-4 and TRBJ2-7; 10 positions match TRBD2. The CDR3 is 14 residues long. The CDR3 nucleotides read TGTGCCACCAGTAGCGGGGGGATCTCCTACGAGCAGTACTTC. Its translation is CATSSGGISYEQYF.

A few counts support this clonotype. The CDR3 spells CSARVAREQYF. In nucleotides, the CDR3 is TGCAGTGCTAGAGTGGCGAGGGAGCAGTACTTC. The chain carries TRBV20-1 and TRBJ2-7; D not resolved. The V end lost 1 base, the J end lost 7 bases, and 8 bases lay between the germline ends. CDR3 size: 11 residues. Per the germline V gene, CDR1 is DFQATT and CDR2 is SNEGSKA (reference sequence).

The chain recombines TRBV4-1 with TRBJ1-2; no clear D gene. The V gene lost 5 bases and the J gene lost 2 bases, with 18 bases spanning the gap. The CDR3 is 16 amino acids. Germline values: CDR1 MGHRA, CDR2 YSYEKL. The CDR3 sequence is CASSKAPGSANYGYTF. The CDR3, as DNA: TGCGCCAGCAGCAAAGCCCCGGGGTCCGCGAACTATGGCTACACCTTC.

V gene TRBV6-5 combines with J gene TRBJ1-1, with D maybe TRBD1 (5 bases). Deletions cut 2 bases from V and 10 bases from J, with 14 bases between. Germline CDR1 and CDR2: MNHEY and SVGAGI. This CDR3 comprises 13 residues. CDR3 bases: TGTGCCAGCAGTTACGATGTCCGAAGGGGAGCTTTCTTT. Amino acid sequence: CASSYDVRRGAFF.

This clonotype was picked up a small number of times. The gene calls are TRBV6-1 and TRBJ1-2; a possible D gene is TRBD1 (6 bases). Trimming took 5 bases from V and 3 from J, leaving 10 bases between them. Per the germline V gene, CDR1 is MNHNS and CDR2 is SASEGT. The CDR3 is 13 residues long. CDR3 bases: TGTGCCAGCAGTACCGGGACATACTATGGCTACACCTTC. Translation: CASSTGTYYGYTF.

This clonotype was counted only a few times. V and J are TRBV28 and TRBJ2-7; 8 bases are a match to TRBD1. The CDR3 runs to 14 residues. The germline V gene has CDR1 MDHEN and CDR2 SYDVKM. Trimming removed 6 bases from V and 5 bases from J; junction bases left unmatched: 9. DNA of the CDR3: TGTGCCAGCAGCCTAAGGACAGGGTCCAACGAGCAGTACTTC. The encoded protein is CASSLRTGSNEQYF.

In this sample, this clonotype turned up many times. The chain is built from TRBV12-3 or TRBV12-4 and TRBJ2-3, with D perhaps matching TRBD2 (6 bases). The ends were cut back, 1 base at V and 2 bases at J, with 10 bases in the middle. There are 15 residues in the CDR3. The CDR3 spells CASSLVGGDTDTQYF. The CDR3 DNA sequence: TGTGCCAGCAGTTTAGTAGGAGGGGACACAGATACGCAGTATTTT.

The gene calls are TRBV5-1 and TRBJ2-7; no firm D call. V was cut by 0 bases and J by 3 bases, with 16 bases left in between. The length of the CDR3 is 16 residues. The germline CDR1 and CDR2 sequences are SGHRS and YFSETQ. The CDR3 reads CASSLGAAPAYYEQYF. The DNA of the CDR3 is TGCGCCAGCAGCTTGGGGGCTGCCCCGGCCTACTACGAGCAGTACTTC.

The J gene is TRBJ2-5, the V gene TRBV12-3 or TRBV12-4, with D possibly being TRBD2 (6 bases). V was trimmed by 6 bases and J by 13 bases, leaving 27 bases between them. The length of the CDR3 is 15 residues. The CDR3 DNA is TGTGCCAGCAGAACTTCCGGGAAAGGAGGGAGCAGGCTGTACTTC. Its translation: CASRTSGKGGSRLYF.

This clonotype was recorded a few times. The V call is TRBV10-3, the J call TRBJ2-3; possibly TRBD2 for D (6 bases). CDR3 length: 14 residues. V was pared by 6 bases and J by 1 base, with 11 bases between. Germline V gives CDR1 ENHRY, CDR2 SYGVKD. CDR3 bases: TGTGCCATCAGGGGAGGTGGGCGCACAGATACGCAGTATTTT. Residues: CAIRGGGRTDTQYF.

This clonotype was seen more than once but under ten times. The chain couples TRBV6-1 to TRBJ1-5; D might be TRBD1 (6 bases). The CDR3 contains 13 residues. V shed 6 bases and J shed 5 bases, with 11 bases lying between them. Germline values: CDR1 MNHNS, CDR2 SASEGT. In DNA, the CDR3 is TGTGCCAGCAGGAGACAGGAGGATCAGCCCCAGCATTTT. Amino acid sequence: CASRRQEDQPQHF.

The chain combines TRBV7-9 with TRBJ1-2, with a weak D call TRBD1 (5 bases). The CDR3 has 15 amino acids. The V end was cut by 2 bases, the J end by 8 bases, with 18 bases between. Germline CDR1 and CDR2: SEHNR and FQNEAQ (reference sequence). As DNA, the CDR3 is TGTGCCAGCAGCTTAATCTCCGGGACCCAATTCGGCTACACCTTC. Its protein is CASSLISGTQFGYTF. Complete variable domain (other parts from reference TRBV7-9 and TRBJ1-2): DTGVSQNPRHKITKRGQNVTFRCDPISEHNRLYWYRQTLGQGPEFLTYFQNEAQLEKSRLLSDRFSAERPKGSFSTLEIQRTEQGDSAMYLCASSLISGTQFGYTFGSGTRLTVV.

The table lists this clonotype with many counts. The chain employs TRBV10-3 and TRBJ2-2; tentatively, D is TRBD2 (5 bases). V lost 8 bases to trimming and J lost 2 bases, with 6 bases between them. The germline V gene has CDR1 ENHRY and CDR2 SYGVKD. The CDR3 consists of 12 residues. The DNA for the CDR3 is TGTGCCATCCGGGGTAACACCGGGGAGCTGTTTTTT. It codes for CAIRGNTGELFF.

The chain recombines TRBV7-9 with TRBJ2-1, with TRBD2 matching over 8 bases. The V segment lost 4 bases and the J segment 4 bases; nucleotides outside the gene matches: 9. This CDR3 has 16 amino acids. Germline CDR1 and CDR2: SEHNR and FQNEAQ (reference sequence). In DNA, the CDR3 is TGTGCCAGCAGCTCGCACGGGAGGGCCTGGTACAATGAGCAGTTCTTC. Translated, it gives CASSSHGRAWYNEQFF.

This clonotype came up a few times. This sequence joins TRBV6-4 and TRBJ2-1; the match to TRBD2 covers 8 bases. CDR3 length: 14 amino acids. Germline loops: CDR1 MRHNA, CDR2 SNTAGT. The junction had 9 bases not matched to a gene; V was cut back by 2 bases and J by 12 bases. The CDR3: CASSDSGGGLGQFF. CDR3 nucleotide sequence: TGTGCCAGCAGTGACAGCGGGGGAGGCCTGGGGCAGTTCTTC.

This sequence joins TRBV5-1 and TRBJ2-7; 15 bases line up with TRBD2. Germline V lookup: CDR1 SGHRS, CDR2 YFSETQ. Unmatched junction bases numbered 10, after V lost 0 bases and J lost 6 bases. This CDR3 has 18 residues. The CDR3 sequence is CASSLGGLAGGLMSEQYF. The CDR3 coding sequence is TGCGCCAGCAGCTTGGGGGGACTAGCGGGAGGTCTCATGAGCGAGCAGTACTTC.

This clonotype was seen more than once but under ten times. The J gene is TRBJ1-2, the V gene TRBV5-1; D gene unclear. There are 13 residues in the CDR3. CDR1 is SGHRS and CDR2 is YFSETQ in the germline V gene. The germline V and J ends were trimmed by 5 bases and 4 bases, with 12 bases remaining between them. CDR3 residues: CASRGSAPYGYTF. The CDR3 nucleotides are TGCGCCAGCAGGGGAAGCGCCCCCTATGGCTACACCTTC.

This clonotype was recorded many times. This chain connects TRBV20-1 to TRBJ1-1; D is ambiguous. Germline V gene sequence: CDR1 DFQATT, CDR2 SNEGSKA (reference sequence). V was pared by 3 bases and J by 1 base, with 9 bases between. The CDR3 has 13 residues. Here the CDR3 reads CSARRAPNTEAFF. CDR3 DNA: TGCAGTGCTAGGCGGGCCCCGAACACTGAAGCTTTCTTT.

This clonotype was counted only a few times. This rearrangement joins TRBV11-2 to TRBJ2-3; D unclear. The V gene's germline CDR1 is SGHAT and CDR2 FQNNGV. CDR3 length: 13 residues. With 4 bases removed from V and 7 bases from J, the gap between germline ends came to 12 bases. CDR3 region: CASSSTAKNTQYF. DNA of the CDR3: TGTGCCAGCAGCTCCACAGCAAAAAATACGCAGTATTTT.

This clonotype was found a few times. V is TRBV12-3 or TRBV12-4 and J is TRBJ2-3, with D perhaps matching TRBD2 (5 bases). The CDR3 loop spans 15 amino acids. Between the trimmed V and J ends, which lost 10 bases and 6 bases, there was a span of 23 bases. The CDR3 sequence is CATLAGSPVGDTQYF. The CDR3 DNA reads as TGTGCCACCCTTGCGGGTTCACCTGTAGGGGATACGCAGTATTTT.

This rearrangement joins TRBV5-1 to TRBJ2-5; perhaps TRBD2 as D (6 bases). Deletions cut 4 bases from V and 2 bases from J, with 21 bases between. There are 17 residues in the CDR3. The V gene's germline CDR1 is SGHRS and CDR2 YFSETQ. As DNA, the CDR3 is TGCGCCAGCAGCCCGTACGGCGAGCGGGTTACTCAAGAGACCCAGTACTTC. It is translated as CASSPYGERVTQETQYF.

This clonotype has a handful of counts. The CDR3 region is CASSFRDREANQPQHF. The CDR3 bases are TGTGCCAGCAGTTTCCGGGACAGGGAGGCCAATCAGCCCCAGCATTTT. This chain connects TRBV7-2 to TRBJ1-5; 9 bases align to TRBD1. Looked up from germline, CDR1 is SGHTA and CDR2 is FQGNSA. After removal of 6 bases from V and 3 bases from J, the junction contained 9 bases not matched to a gene. The CDR3 sequence is 16 residues long. Drawing the rest from reference TRBV7-2 and TRBJ1-5, the complete variable domain is GAGVSQSPSNKVTEKGKDVELRCDPISGHTALYWYRQSLGQGLEFLIYFQGNSAPDKSGLPSDRFSAERTGGSVSTLTIQRTQQEDSAVYLCASSFRDREANQPQHFGDGTRLSIL.

This clonotype has just a few counts. The CDR3 DNA is TGTGCCAGCAGTTTGACGGGGGGCCGAGATACGCAGTATTTT. Protein sequence: CASSLTGGRDTQYF. The chain is built from TRBV27 and TRBJ2-3; a weak D match, TRBD2 (7 bases). V was trimmed by 3 bases and J by 5 bases, leaving 12 bases between them. CDR3 length: 14 residues. Germline-derived CDR1 and CDR2 are MNHEY and SMNVEV (reference sequence).

The gene calls are TRBV7-6 and TRBJ2-5; the D gene could be TRBD1 or TRBD2 (5 bases each). This CDR3 comprises 14 residues. Germline CDR1 reads SGHVS; CDR2 reads FNYEAQ. The ends were cut back, 0 bases at V and 3 bases at J, with 8 bases in the middle. The DNA of the CDR3 is TGTGCCAGCAGCTTAGCGGGGGTGGAAGAGACCCAGTACTTC. It codes for CASSLAGVEETQYF.

V is TRBV9 and J is TRBJ2-1, with D perhaps matching TRBD2 (6 bases). This CDR3 comprises 16 residues. Germline values: CDR1 SGDLS, CDR2 YYNGEE. V was shortened by 3 bases and J by 8 bases, with 21 bases between the two germline ends. CDR3 in DNA: TGTGCCAGCAGCGCCTCCGGGAGCTGGGGGGTAGATGAGCAGTTCTTC. It specifies CASSASGSWGVDEQFF. The full variable domain, completed using reference TRBV9 and TRBJ2-1, is DSGVTQTPKHLITATGQRVTLRCSPRSGDLSVYWYQQSLDQGLQFLIQYYNGEERAKGNILERFSAQQFPDLHSELNLSSLELGDSALYFCASSASGSWGVDEQFFGPGTRLTVL.

This clonotype was recorded a few times. This sequence joins TRBV24-1 and TRBJ2-1, with no clear D. Germline assignment: CDR1 KGHDR and CDR2 SFDVKD. V was pared by 9 bases and J by 2 bases, with 4 bases between. CDR3 size: 11 residues. Written as DNA, the CDR3 is TGTGCCACCGGCGCCTACAATGAGCAGTTCTTC. Its protein product is CATGAYNEQFF.

This rearrangement joins TRBV27 to TRBJ2-1, with D unresolved. V gave up 4 bases and J gave up 0 bases, with 13 bases separating them. CDR3 length: 16 amino acids. Germline V gene sequence: CDR1 MNHEY, CDR2 SMNVEV (reference sequence). The CDR3 region has the DNA TGTGCCAGCAGTTCCCGGCCGCAGAGCTCCTACAATGAGCAGTTCTTC. Its protein product is CASSSRPQSSYNEQFF.

This clonotype was seen once. The chain has TRBV12-3 or TRBV12-4 and TRBJ2-1; 12 bases line up with TRBD2. Germline trimming cut 3 bases from V and 7 bases from J; bases unmatched to any gene: 4. The CDR3 sequence is 15 residues long. Here the CDR3 DNA reads TGTGCCAGCAGTTTCGCACTAGCGGGAGGAAATGAGCAGTTCTTC. It translates to CASSFALAGGNEQFF.

This chain joins TRBV12-3 or TRBV12-4 and TRBJ2-2, with a weak D call TRBD1 (6 bases). The V and J ends lost 5 bases and 6 bases respectively, with 13 bases between them. CDR3 length equals 14 residues. CDR3 in amino acids: CASSDRTDSGELFF. DNA for the CDR3: TGTGCCAGCAGTGATCGGACAGATTCCGGGGAGCTGTTTTTT.